This T cell receptor beta chain was documented in a study of blood T cells in healthy people across ages. With a J-beta primer mix and a sample-barcoded 5' primer, a second PCR ran about 6 to 11 cycles. TCRdb ran MiXCR on the 5' RACE reads and lists one entry per CDR3 protein. The sample comprises about 290,000 distinct CDR3 sequences, less than 30% of which are singletons, and 25% to 35% rests with the top ten. The CDR3 runs to 16 residues. Trimming took 0 bases from V and 4 from J, leaving 14 bases between them. Germline V gene data show CDR1 as LGHNA and CDR2 as YNFKEQ. The V gene is TRBV4-2, the J gene TRBJ2-3, with D tentatively TRBD2 (6 bases). This clonotype was sampled from a woman between 65 and 79 years old in good health. Sequenced material: blood. CDR3 sequence reads: CASSQEGDGGADTQYF. In DNA form, the CDR3 reads TGTGCCAGCAGCCAAGAAGGGGACGGAGGGGCAGATACGCAGTATTTT.